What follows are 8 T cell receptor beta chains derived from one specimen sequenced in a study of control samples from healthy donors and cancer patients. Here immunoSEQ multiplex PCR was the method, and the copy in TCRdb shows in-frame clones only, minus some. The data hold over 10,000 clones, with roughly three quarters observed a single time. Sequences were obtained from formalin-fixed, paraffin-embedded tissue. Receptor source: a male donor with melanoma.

As DNA, the CDR3 is TGTGCCAGTAGTCGTCGACAGGGGATATCACCCCTCCACTTT. It encodes CASSRRQGISPLHF. V is TRBV19 and J is TRBJ1-6; 8 positions match TRBD1. The CDR3 covers 14 residues. CDR1 and CDR2 from the germline V gene are LNHDA and SQIVND (reference sequence). V lost 5 bases, J lost 10 bases, and 7 bases stayed unmatched.

The CDR3, as DNA: TGTGCCAGCAGCCACGGGGCGTTTACTAGCACAGATACGCAGTATTTT. It is translated as CASSHGAFTSTDTQYF. The chain links TRBV14 to TRBJ2-3; D might be TRBD1 or TRBD2, each matching 5 bases. This CDR3 spans 16 amino acids. Germline values: CDR1 SGHDN, CDR2 FVKESK. Between the trimmed V and J ends, which lost 3 bases and 0 bases, there was a span of 13 bases.

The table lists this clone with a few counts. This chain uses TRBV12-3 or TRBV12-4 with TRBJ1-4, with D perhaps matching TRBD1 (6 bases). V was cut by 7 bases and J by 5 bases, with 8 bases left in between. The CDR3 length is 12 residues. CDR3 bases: TGTGCCAGCAAGGGGGGCAATGAAAAACTGTTTTTT. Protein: CASKGGNEKLFF.

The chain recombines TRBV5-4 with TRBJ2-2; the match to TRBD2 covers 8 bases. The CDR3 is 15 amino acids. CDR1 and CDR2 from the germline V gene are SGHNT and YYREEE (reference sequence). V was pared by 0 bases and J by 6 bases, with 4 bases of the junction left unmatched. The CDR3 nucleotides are TGTGCCAGCAGCTTGGAGGACGGGGGGGCCGGGGAGCTGTTTTTT. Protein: CASSLEDGGAGELFF.

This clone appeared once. DNA of the CDR3: TGTGCCAGCCGAAGGGGACAGACCTATGGCTACACCTTC. It yields the protein CASRRGQTYGYTF. The J gene is TRBJ1-2, the V gene TRBV12-3 or TRBV12-4, with TRBD1 matching 7 bases. The CDR3 spans 13 residues. V was clipped by 8 bases and J by 4 bases; unmatched bases: 7.

This chain's CDR3 is CASSQGARQETQYF. For the CDR3, the DNA is TGCGCCAGCAGCCAAGGAGCCAGGCAAGAGACCCAGTACTTC. The chain combines TRBV4-3 with TRBJ2-5; D gene unclear. Trimming cost V 1 base and J 2 bases, with 8 bases left between them. The length of the CDR3 is 14 residues. Germline V gene sequence: CDR1 LGHNA, CDR2 YSLEER.

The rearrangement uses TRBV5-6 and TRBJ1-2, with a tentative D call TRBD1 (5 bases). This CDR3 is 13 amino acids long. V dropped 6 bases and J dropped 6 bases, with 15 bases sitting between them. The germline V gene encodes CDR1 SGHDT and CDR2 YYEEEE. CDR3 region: CASKTGVTNGYTF. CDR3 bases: TGTGCCAGCAAGACGGGGGTTACCAATGGCTACACCTTC.

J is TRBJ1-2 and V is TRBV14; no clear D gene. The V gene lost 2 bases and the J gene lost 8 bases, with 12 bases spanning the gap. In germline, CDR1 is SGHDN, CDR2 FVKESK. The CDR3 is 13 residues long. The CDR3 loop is CASSQIQTNGYTF. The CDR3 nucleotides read TGTGCCAGCAGCCAAATACAGACGAACGGCTACACCTTC.